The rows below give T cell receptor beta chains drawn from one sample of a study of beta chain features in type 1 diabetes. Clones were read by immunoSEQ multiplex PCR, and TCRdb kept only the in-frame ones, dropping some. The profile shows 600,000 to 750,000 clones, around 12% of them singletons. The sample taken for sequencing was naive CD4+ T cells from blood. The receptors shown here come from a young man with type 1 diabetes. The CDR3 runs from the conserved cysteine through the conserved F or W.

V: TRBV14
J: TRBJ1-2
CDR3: CASSSQGVGYTF

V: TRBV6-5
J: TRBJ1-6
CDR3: CASSVDRDTGIPLHF

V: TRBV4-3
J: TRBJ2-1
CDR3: CASSPNLRQGANEQFF

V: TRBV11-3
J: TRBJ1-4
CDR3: CASSPGGMANEKLFF

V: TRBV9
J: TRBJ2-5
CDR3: CASSPSPGPQETQYF

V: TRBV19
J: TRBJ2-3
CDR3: CASSIDYASQDTQYF

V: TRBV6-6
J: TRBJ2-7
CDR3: CASGYYEQYF

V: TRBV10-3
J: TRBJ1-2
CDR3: CAISESRASNYGYTF

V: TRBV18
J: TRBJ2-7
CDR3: CASSYGQSTYEQYF

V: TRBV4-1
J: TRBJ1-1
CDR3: CASSQAGTGTNTEAFF

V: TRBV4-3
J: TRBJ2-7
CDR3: CASSQDVQPYYEQYF

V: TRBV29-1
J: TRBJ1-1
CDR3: CSVLGLNTEAFF

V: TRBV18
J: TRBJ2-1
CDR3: CASSLGTGRYEQFF

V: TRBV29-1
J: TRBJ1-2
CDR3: CSAARTFYGYTF

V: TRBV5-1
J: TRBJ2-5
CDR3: CASSLAVEGLETQYF

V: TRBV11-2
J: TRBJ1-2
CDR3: CASSLGTGRYGYTF

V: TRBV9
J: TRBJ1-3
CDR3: CASSVAPTLANTIYF

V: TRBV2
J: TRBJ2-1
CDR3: CAMGLAGSYNEQFF

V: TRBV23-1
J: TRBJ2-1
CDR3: CASSHPRSGSSFYNEQFF

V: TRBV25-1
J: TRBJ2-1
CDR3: CASSEYPVRNEQFF

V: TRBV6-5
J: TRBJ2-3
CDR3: CASSPRTAAQYF

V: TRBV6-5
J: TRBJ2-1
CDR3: CASSYVGEQFF

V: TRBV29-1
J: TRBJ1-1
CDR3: CSAESPGQYTEAFF

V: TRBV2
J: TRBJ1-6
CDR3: CASSRAPLPDSPLHF

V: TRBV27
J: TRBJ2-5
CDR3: CASSPLGTSGGQETQYF

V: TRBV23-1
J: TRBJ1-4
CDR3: CASSQRRGIDEKLFF